The rows below give T cell receptor beta chains drawn from one sample of a study of identical twins. Using its own MiXCR run on the 5' RACE reads, TCRdb lists one record per CDR3 protein. The data hold more than 400,000 distinct CDR3 sequences, with roughly 15% observed a single time. The sample also formed part of further work on yellow fever vaccine responses in identical twins.

Sequences were obtained from CD4+ T cells sorted from blood. The source of these receptors is a woman between 18 and 29 years old in good health. The CDR3 runs from the conserved cysteine through the conserved F or W. D genes are given only for firm matches. Size values are once, few and many counts, or a class for expanded clones, and some rows have none.

V gene: TRBV2
J gene: TRBJ2-4
clone size: few
D gene: -
CDR3 DNA: TGTGCCAGCAATCTCGACATTCAAAACATTCAGTACTTC
CDR3 protein: CASNLDIQNIQYF

V gene: TRBV7-3
J gene: TRBJ2-1
clone size: -
D gene: -
CDR3 DNA: TGTGCCAGCAGCCCCAGGGTCACCACCTACAATGAGCAGTTCTTC
CDR3 protein: CASSPRVTTYNEQFF

V gene: TRBV6-6
J gene: TRBJ2-1
clone size: many
D gene: -
CDR3 DNA: TGTGCCAGCAGTATGGCCTCAGGAGGTGAGCAGTTCTTC
CDR3 protein: CASSMASGGEQFF

V gene: TRBV5-1
J gene: TRBJ2-1
clone size: -
D gene: TRBD1
CDR3 DNA: TGCGCCAGCAGCCCAGTACAGGGGAATAACAATGAGCAGTTCTTC
CDR3 protein: CASSPVQGNNNEQFF

V gene: TRBV6-2/TRBV6-3
J gene: TRBJ2-3
clone size: few
D gene: -
CDR3 DNA: TGTGCCAGCAACGACAGGGTGGGGGGGGATACGCAGTATTTT
CDR3 protein: CASNDRVGGDTQYF

V gene: TRBV7-9
J gene: TRBJ2-3
clone size: -
D gene: -
CDR3 DNA: TGTGCCAGCAGCTTAGCTAGCCTAGGCACAGATACGCAGTATTTT
CDR3 protein: CASSLASLGTDTQYF

V gene: TRBV25-1
J gene: TRBJ2-3
clone size: -
D gene: TRBD1
CDR3 DNA: TGTGCCAGCAGCCAAAGTCCCGGACAGGGCACAGATACGCAGTATTTT
CDR3 protein: CASSQSPGQGTDTQYF

V gene: TRBV9
J gene: TRBJ2-6
clone size: -
D gene: -
CDR3 DNA: TGTGCCAGCAGCGTAGGGCTCGCCCCACCTGGGGCCAACGTCCTGACTTTC
CDR3 protein: CASSVGLAPPGANVLTF

V gene: TRBV7-2
J gene: TRBJ2-1
clone size: few
D gene: TRBD1
CDR3 DNA: TGTGCCAGCAGCTTGGCCGGGACAGCGATAGACAATGAGCAGTTCTTC
CDR3 protein: CASSLAGTAIDNEQFF

V gene: TRBV4-1
J gene: TRBJ2-1
clone size: -
D gene: TRBD2
CDR3 DNA: TGCGCCAGCAGCCAAGATGGGGCGGGACTAGCGAATTATGAGCAGTTCTTC
CDR3 protein: CASSQDGAGLANYEQFF

V gene: TRBV6-1
J gene: TRBJ2-3
clone size: -
D gene: -
CDR3 DNA: TGTGCCAGCAGGCGAGGACTCGCGAGCACAGATACGCAGTATTTT
CDR3 protein: CASRRGLASTDTQYF

V gene: TRBV5-6
J gene: TRBJ1-2
clone size: few
D gene: TRBD1
CDR3 DNA: TGTGCCAGCAGCTCGATAACAGGGGGCTGGAGCGATGGCTACACCTTC
CDR3 protein: CASSSITGGWSDGYTF

V gene: TRBV20-1
J gene: TRBJ2-1
clone size: -
D gene: TRBD2
CDR3 DNA: TGCAGTTTTGGGGCTAGCGGGAGCTATGAGCAGTTCTTC
CDR3 protein: CSFGASGSYEQFF

V gene: TRBV20-1
J gene: TRBJ2-7
clone size: few
D gene: -
CDR3 DNA: TGCAGCGCCGGAGATAGATACTCCTACGAGCAGTACTTC
CDR3 protein: CSAGDRYSYEQYF

V gene: TRBV20-1
J gene: TRBJ2-7
clone size: -
D gene: TRBD2
CDR3 DNA: TGCAGTGCTAGAGTTGCGGGAGGTTACGAGCAGTACTTC
CDR3 protein: CSARVAGGYEQYF

V gene: TRBV20-1
J gene: TRBJ2-5
clone size: few
D gene: TRBD1
CDR3 DNA: TGCAGTGCTAGTGGGGACAGGGCTGGTGAGACCCAGTACTTC
CDR3 protein: CSASGDRAGETQYF

V gene: TRBV12-3/TRBV12-4
J gene: TRBJ2-7
clone size: few
D gene: TRBD1
CDR3 DNA: TGTGCCAGCAGTCTCCGGGACAGGGTATTCTACGAGCAGTACTTC
CDR3 protein: CASSLRDRVFYEQYF

V gene: TRBV7-8
J gene: TRBJ2-5
clone size: -
D gene: TRBD2
CDR3 DNA: TGTGCCAGCGGTAGCGGGAGAGAGACCCAGTACTTC
CDR3 protein: CASGSGRETQYF

V gene: TRBV7-8
J gene: TRBJ2-7
clone size: -
D gene: -
CDR3 DNA: TGTGCCAGCAGCTTTGGCGCCCGCTACGAGCAGTACTTC
CDR3 protein: CASSFGARYEQYF

V gene: TRBV20-1
J gene: TRBJ1-2
clone size: -
D gene: TRBD1
CDR3 DNA: TGCAGTGCTAGAGATCATGGGCAGGGGGCCAACCTTGTGGTTGGCTACACCTTC
CDR3 protein: CSARDHGQGANLVVGYTF

V gene: TRBV6-1
J gene: TRBJ2-1
clone size: -
D gene: TRBD2
CDR3 DNA: TGTGCCAGCAGTGAAGTCACTAGCGGGAGGAATGAGCAGTTCTTC
CDR3 protein: CASSEVTSGRNEQFF

V gene: TRBV5-1
J gene: TRBJ1-6
clone size: few
D gene: -
CDR3 DNA: TGCGCCAGCAGCTTGGCCACGTCCCCTAATTCACCCCTCCACTTT
CDR3 protein: CASSLATSPNSPLHF

V gene: TRBV5-1
J gene: TRBJ1-2
clone size: -
D gene: TRBD1
CDR3 DNA: TGCGCCAGCAGCTCGATCGACAGGGGATGGGATGGCTACACCTTC
CDR3 protein: CASSSIDRGWDGYTF

V gene: TRBV7-9
J gene: TRBJ1-1
clone size: -
D gene: TRBD1
CDR3 DNA: TGTGCCAGCAGCCAAGGGACAGGGAAGAACACTGAAGCTTTCTTT
CDR3 protein: CASSQGTGKNTEAFF

V gene: TRBV6-5
J gene: TRBJ2-3
clone size: few
D gene: -
CDR3 DNA: TGTGCCAGCAGAGACTTCACAGATACGCAGTATTTT
CDR3 protein: CASRDFTDTQYF

V gene: TRBV12-3/TRBV12-4
J gene: TRBJ1-6
clone size: few
D gene: -
CDR3 DNA: TGTGCCAGCTCCCTTGAGGGTCATTCACCCCTCCACTTT
CDR3 protein: CASSLEGHSPLHF

V gene: TRBV20-1
J gene: TRBJ2-1
clone size: -
D gene: TRBD2
CDR3 DNA: TGCAGTGCTAGAACTAGACTAGCGGGGGAGTACTACTACAATGAGCAGTTCTTC
CDR3 protein: CSARTRLAGEYYYNEQFF

V gene: TRBV6-5
J gene: TRBJ2-2
clone size: few
D gene: TRBD2
CDR3 DNA: TGTGCCAGCAGTTACTCGAGCGGGGTTGGCACCGGGGAGCTGTTTTTT
CDR3 protein: CASSYSSGVGTGELFF

V gene: TRBV24-1
J gene: TRBJ2-2
clone size: -
D gene: TRBD2
CDR3 DNA: TGTGCCACCAGCAGGGCCGGGACTAGCGGGGCCGGGGAGCTGTTTTTT
CDR3 protein: CATSRAGTSGAGELFF

V gene: TRBV27
J gene: TRBJ2-1
clone size: few
D gene: TRBD2
CDR3 DNA: TGTGCCAGCAGTCCAACTAAGCTAGCGGGAGGTGGCAATGAGCAGTTCTTC
CDR3 protein: CASSPTKLAGGGNEQFF

V gene: TRBV28
J gene: TRBJ1-5
clone size: -
D gene: TRBD1
CDR3 DNA: TGTGCCAGCAGTTTGGACAGGGGCGAGGGGGATCAGCCCCAGCATTTT
CDR3 protein: CASSLDRGEGDQPQHF

V gene: TRBV15
J gene: TRBJ2-1
clone size: few
D gene: -
CDR3 DNA: TGTGCCACCAGCCTAACCTCGTCCCGCTTCTACAATGAGCAGTTCTTC
CDR3 protein: CATSLTSSRFYNEQFF

V gene: TRBV7-9
J gene: TRBJ2-1
clone size: few
D gene: TRBD2
CDR3 DNA: TGTGCCAGCAGCCCCCTTAGCGGGGGGGCCTGGAATGAGCAGTTCTTC
CDR3 protein: CASSPLSGGAWNEQFF

V gene: TRBV25-1
J gene: TRBJ2-3
clone size: -
D gene: -
CDR3 DNA: TGTGCCAGCAGTGATCTGGTCCTGGCGACAGATACGCAGTATTTT
CDR3 protein: CASSDLVLATDTQYF

V gene: TRBV10-3
J gene: TRBJ2-3
clone size: -
D gene: TRBD2
CDR3 DNA: TGTGCCATCAGGGGGACTAGCGGGAGCACAGATACGCAGTATTTT
CDR3 protein: CAIRGTSGSTDTQYF

V gene: TRBV20-1
J gene: TRBJ1-5
clone size: few
D gene: -
CDR3 DNA: TGCAGTGCTAGAGGCCCCCCACTTAGCAATCAGCCCCAGCATTTT
CDR3 protein: CSARGPPLSNQPQHF

V gene: TRBV4-1
J gene: TRBJ2-1
clone size: few
D gene: -
CDR3 DNA: TGCGCCAGCAGCCAAGCGGCTGGCCTAGCAGGTACCTACAATGAGCAGTTCTTC
CDR3 protein: CASSQAAGLAGTYNEQFF

V gene: TRBV5-1
J gene: TRBJ2-1
clone size: many
D gene: TRBD2
CDR3 DNA: TGCGCCAGCAGCTTGGCGGGACTAGCGGGAGTTAATGAGCAGTTCTTC
CDR3 protein: CASSLAGLAGVNEQFF

V gene: TRBV10-3
J gene: TRBJ1-2
clone size: many
D gene: TRBD1
CDR3 DNA: TGTGCCATCAGTGGTGGACAGGGGGCTAGTGGCTACACCTTC
CDR3 protein: CAISGGQGASGYTF

V gene: TRBV11-2
J gene: TRBJ2-5
clone size: few
D gene: -
CDR3 DNA: TGTGCCAGCAGCCCGTTGACGGAGCAAGAGACCCAGTACTTC
CDR3 protein: CASSPLTEQETQYF

V gene: TRBV20-1
J gene: TRBJ2-3
clone size: few
D gene: TRBD2
CDR3 DNA: TGCAGTGCTAGTCGGACTAGCGGGAGGCGGCCAGATACGCAGTATTTT
CDR3 protein: CSASRTSGRRPDTQYF

V gene: TRBV28
J gene: TRBJ2-1
clone size: few
D gene: -
CDR3 DNA: TGTGCCAGCAGCCCAACGACTATTAACAATGAGCAGTTCTTC
CDR3 protein: CASSPTTINNEQFF

V gene: TRBV11-1
J gene: TRBJ1-1
clone size: -
D gene: -
CDR3 DNA: TGTGCCAGCAGCCAGAATCGAGGTGGGACGGCTTTCTTT
CDR3 protein: CASSQNRGGTAFF

V gene: TRBV10-3
J gene: TRBJ1-2
clone size: few
D gene: TRBD1
CDR3 DNA: TGTGCCATCAGTGAAGACAGGGGCAGGGGCTACACCTTC
CDR3 protein: CAISEDRGRGYTF

V gene: TRBV20-1
J gene: TRBJ1-5
clone size: few
D gene: -
CDR3 DNA: TGCAGTGCTAGGACAGCGACAAATCAGCCCCAGCATTTT
CDR3 protein: CSARTATNQPQHF

V gene: TRBV20-1
J gene: TRBJ2-1
clone size: few
D gene: -
CDR3 DNA: TGCAGTGCCGAGGGAAGCTCCTACAATGAGCAGTTCTTC
CDR3 protein: CSAEGSSYNEQFF

V gene: TRBV4-1
J gene: TRBJ2-3
clone size: -
D gene: -
CDR3 DNA: TGCGCCAGCAGCTACGGGACCGTCCCTAGTGGCACAGATACGCAGTATTTT
CDR3 protein: CASSYGTVPSGTDTQYF

V gene: TRBV6-5
J gene: TRBJ2-7
clone size: -
D gene: -
CDR3 DNA: TGTGCCAGCAGTTACTCGGCTAGCGACCGAAATTTTGGCTACGAGCAGTACTTC
CDR3 protein: CASSYSASDRNFGYEQYF